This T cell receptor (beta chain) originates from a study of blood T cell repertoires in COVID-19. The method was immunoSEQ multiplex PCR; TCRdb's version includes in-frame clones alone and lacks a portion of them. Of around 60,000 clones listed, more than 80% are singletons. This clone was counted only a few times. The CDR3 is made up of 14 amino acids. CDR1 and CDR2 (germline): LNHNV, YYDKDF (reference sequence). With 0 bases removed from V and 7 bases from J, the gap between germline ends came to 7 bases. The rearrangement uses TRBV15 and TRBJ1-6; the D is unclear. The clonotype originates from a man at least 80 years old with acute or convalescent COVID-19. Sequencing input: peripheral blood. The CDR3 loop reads CATSRDHENSPLHF. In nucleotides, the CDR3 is TGTGCCACCAGCAGAGATCACGAGAATTCACCCCTCCACTTT.